These 4 T cell receptor beta chains were all obtained from the same sample, sequenced in a study of identical twins. Using its own MiXCR run on the 5' RACE reads, TCRdb lists one record per CDR3 protein. The sample carries around 370,000 distinct CDR3 sequences, 9% to 10% recorded once. Material: naive T cells sorted from blood. The receptors were sampled from a woman between 45 and 60 years old in good health.

V is TRBV15 and J is TRBJ2-1; the D gene is possibly TRBD2 (6 bases). Trimming removed 0 bases at V and 9 bases at J, with 15 bases between. This CDR3 region has 15 residues. Looked up from germline, CDR1 is LNHNV and CDR2 is YYDKDF (reference sequence). CDR3 in amino acids: CATSRDRERVSEQFF. The CDR3 bases are TGTGCCACCAGCAGAGATAGGGAGCGGGTCAGTGAGCAGTTCTTC.

This clonotype has just a few counts. The chain is built from TRBV6-5 and TRBJ2-1; 10 bases map to TRBD2. This CDR3 is built from 17 residues. V lost 8 bases, J lost 3 bases, and 13 bases stayed unmatched. Germline V gives CDR1 MNHEY, CDR2 SVGAGI. CDR3 nucleotides: TGTGCCAGCGGCGGGACTAGCGTCGGAGTTCTCTACAATGAGCAGTTCTTC. Amino acid sequence: CASGGTSVGVLYNEQFF.

The V and J genes are TRBV5-1 and TRBJ1-4; tentative D call: TRBD1 (6 bases). The V end was cut by 3 bases, the J end by 7 bases, with 16 bases between. The CDR3 is 15 residues long. Looked up from germline, CDR1 is SGHRS and CDR2 is YFSETQ. CDR3 in amino acids: CASSSYTGGGEKLFF. The CDR3 bases are TGCGCCAGCAGCTCCTACACCGGAGGGGGTGAAAAACTGTTTTTT.

This clonotype was counted between two and nine times. Sequence at one end of the junction differs from germline and may be a read error. V usage is TRBV5-1 and J usage is TRBJ2-5, with D unclear. The CDR3 has 13 residues. Germline V gene lookup returns CDR1 SGHRS and CDR2 YFSETQ. CDR3 in amino acids: CASSFGRQETQYF. The CDR3 DNA is TGTGCCAGCAGCTTTGGGCGGCAAGAGACCCAGTACTTC.